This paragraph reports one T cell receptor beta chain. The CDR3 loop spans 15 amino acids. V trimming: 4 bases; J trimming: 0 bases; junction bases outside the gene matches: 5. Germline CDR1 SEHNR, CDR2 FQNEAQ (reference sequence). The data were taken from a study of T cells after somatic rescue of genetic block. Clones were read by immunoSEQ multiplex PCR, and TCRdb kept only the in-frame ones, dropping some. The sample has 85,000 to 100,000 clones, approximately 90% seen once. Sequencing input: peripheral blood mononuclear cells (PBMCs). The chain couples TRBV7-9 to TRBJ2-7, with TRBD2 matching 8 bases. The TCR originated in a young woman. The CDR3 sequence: CASSSIAGPSYEQYF. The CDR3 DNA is TGTGCCAGCAGCTCAATAGCGGGACCCTCCTACGAGCAGTACTTC.